The 28 T cell receptor beta chains below all came from one sample that was sequenced in a study of T-cell reconstitution after alpha-beta-depleted transplantation in children (dated by TCRdb to the mid-2010s). The library was built by means of PCR. Data came from an Illumina HiSeq 2500. Molecular barcoding was employed in the preparation of TCR libraries, with unique molecular identifiers being used to normalize TCRbeta repertoire quantification. TCRdb reprocessing: public reads trimmed at Q25 with fastp, clones called with MiXCR, in-frame beta chains kept. Rows with one shared CDR3 protein collapse into an entry with the most common genes and DNA. The sample table lists a few hundred thousand distinct CDR3 sequences, roughly a quarter of them with a count of one. Of the sample, less than 40% falls within the top ten clones. The treatment or condition label, as the study defines it: allogeneic hematopoietic cell transplantation with graft depleted of TCRalphabeta T cells and CD19 B cells.

Sequenced here: PBMCs, sampled before TCRalphabeta/CD19-depleted stem cell transplant. All receptors come from a boy less than two years old with Wiskott-Aldrich syndrome, due to receive a stem cell transplant.

A few counts support this clonotype. V is TRBV12-3 or TRBV12-4 and J is TRBJ2-5, with TRBD2 matching 7 bases. The ends lost 5 bases at V and 5 bases at J; junction bases unmatched: 2. The CDR3 has 12 residues. CDR3 loop: CASSSGKETQYF. CDR3 DNA sequence: TGTGCCAGCAGTAGCGGGAAGGAGACCCAGTACTTC.

This clonotype was counted ten times or more. This chain links TRBV20-1 with TRBJ1-1; D unresolved. The CDR3 consists of 12 residues. V lost 2 bases and J lost 4, with 8 bases in between. The germline V gene has CDR1 DFQATT and CDR2 SNEGSKA (reference sequence). The CDR3 DNA follows: TGCAGTGCTAGACCCGGAGGCACTGAAGCTTTCTTT. Translation gives CSARPGGTEAFF.

A few counts support this clonotype. The V and J genes are TRBV3-1 and TRBJ2-3, with TRBD2 matching 7 bases. CDR3 length: 16 amino acids. The J segment lost 5 bases and the V segment lost 0 bases, leaving 8 bases of the junction unmatched. Looked up from germline, CDR1 is LGHDT and CDR2 is YNNKEL (reference sequence). The CDR3: CASSQDGGGPEDTQYF. CDR3 nucleotides: TGTGCCAGCAGCCAAGATGGGGGGGGACCGGAAGATACGCAGTATTTT.

This clonotype was seen only a few times. The chain joins TRBV28 to TRBJ2-1; D is unresolved. The V gene lost 5 bases and the J gene lost 1 base, with 15 bases spanning the gap. The germline V gene encodes CDR1 MDHEN and CDR2 SYDVKM. CDR3 length: 16 amino acids. In DNA form, the CDR3 reads TGTGCCAGCAGTATTCGGACCGCCCGATCCTACAATGAGCAGTTCTTC. Translating gives CASSIRTARSYNEQFF.

V gene TRBV10-3 combines with J gene TRBJ1-2; TRBD1 aligns across 7 bases. The trim removed 7 bases at V and 6 bases at J, leaving 11 bases unmatched. The CDR3 has 14 residues. Germline-derived CDR1 and CDR2 are ENHRY and SYGVKD. Here the CDR3 DNA reads TGTGCCATCACCCAACAGGGGAGAGGGGATGGCTACACCTTC. Translation gives CAITQQGRGDGYTF.

This clonotype was counted a few times. This chain connects TRBV5-1 to TRBJ2-3; TRBD2 might be the D (5 bases). V lost 5 bases and J 5 bases, leaving 18 bases between the germline ends. CDR1 SGHRS and CDR2 YFSETQ come from the germline V gene. The CDR3 has 15 residues. The CDR3 sequence is CASRKNGVSLDTQYF. Written as DNA, the CDR3 is TGCGCCAGCAGGAAGAACGGGGTTTCCCTAGATACGCAGTATTTT.

There are many counts of this clonotype. A junction boundary mismatches the germline segment, possibly from a read error. The CDR3 DNA sequence: TGTGCCAGCAGCTTAGGACTAGCCAGCTCCTACAATGAGCAGTTCTTC. Translation: CASSLGLASSYNEQFF. This chain joins TRBV5-1 and TRBJ2-1; 8 bases map to TRBD2. The CDR3 loop spans 16 amino acids. CDR1 and CDR2 (germline): SGHRS, YFSETQ.

The rearrangement joins TRBV20-1 to TRBJ2-1, with TRBD2 matching 10 bases. The CDR3 has 18 residues. With 6 bases clipped from V and 1 base from J, the junction kept 15 bases outside the gene matches. The V gene's germline CDR1 is DFQATT and CDR2 SNEGSKA (reference sequence). The chain's CDR3 is CSAPRIAGGTLSYNEQFF. The CDR3 nucleotides are TGCAGTGCCCCTCGCATAGCGGGAGGCACCCTTTCCTACAATGAGCAGTTCTTC.

In this sample, this clonotype turned up a few times. The genes are TRBV7-2 and TRBJ2-7; TRBD2 matches 9 bases. The CDR3 consists of 17 residues. In germline, CDR1 is SGHTA, CDR2 FQGNSA. After removal of 5 bases from V and 3 bases from J, the junction contained 14 bases not matched to a gene. CDR3 DNA: TGTGCCAGCAGCCCCTGGCCTAGCGGGACTTCATTCTACGAGCAGTACTTC. It is translated as CASSPWPSGTSFYEQYF. Drawing the rest from reference TRBV7-2 and TRBJ2-7, the complete variable domain is GAGVSQSPSNKVTEKGKDVELRCDPISGHTALYWYRQSLGQGLEFLIYFQGNSAPDKSGLPSDRFSAERTGGSVSTLTIQRTQQEDSAVYLCASSPWPSGTSFYEQYFGPGTRLTVT.

This clonotype has just a few counts. The genes are TRBV2 and TRBJ2-1, with D possibly TRBD1 on 6 matching bases. The CDR3 loop spans 13 amino acids. V lost 8 bases and J 2 bases, leaving 10 bases between the germline ends. Germline V gene sequence: CDR1 SNHLY, CDR2 FYNNEI. The CDR3 sequence is CASYRETYNEQFF. CDR3 in DNA: TGTGCCAGCTACAGGGAAACCTACAATGAGCAGTTCTTC.

This clonotype was counted only a few times. V usage is TRBV28 and J usage is TRBJ2-3, with D possibly being TRBD2 (5 bases). CDR1 MDHEN and CDR2 SYDVKM come from the germline V gene. CDR3 length equals 15 residues. Trimming took off 8 bases at V and 0 bases at J, with 15 bases between the two ends. DNA for the CDR3: TGTGCCAGCTCCATACCGGCGGGTAGCACAGATACGCAGTATTTT. Translation: CASSIPAGSTDTQYF.

This clonotype came up a few times. The chain carries TRBV18 and TRBJ1-1; D is uncertain. V lost 2 bases and J lost 3, with 10 bases in between. Germline loops: CDR1 KGHSH, CDR2 LQKENI. The CDR3 consists of 14 residues. CDR3 coding DNA: TGTGCCAGCTCACCAGGATCGACATACACTGAAGCTTTCTTT. It yields the protein CASSPGSTYTEAFF.

This chain links TRBV12-3 or TRBV12-4 with TRBJ2-5, with 12 nucleotides matching TRBD2. Trimming at V came to 8 bases and at J to 2 bases, leaving 9 bases not matched to a gene. There are 16 residues in the CDR3. This CDR3 is CASGTGLAGNQETQYF. Written as DNA, the CDR3 is TGTGCCAGCGGGACCGGACTAGCGGGAAATCAAGAGACCCAGTACTTC.

The chain recombines TRBV30 with TRBJ1-1, with 7 bases lining up with TRBD1. Per the germline V gene, CDR1 is GTSNPN and CDR2 is SVGIG (reference sequence). The CDR3 consists of 13 residues. V dropped 3 bases and J dropped 1; count of bases not matched to a gene: 2. The CDR3 DNA sequence: TGTGCCTGGAGCTACAGGGGGAACACTGAAGCTTTCTTT. Protein sequence: CAWSYRGNTEAFF. Full variable domain (remainder filled in from reference TRBV30 and TRBJ1-1): SQTIHQWPATLVQPVGSPLSLECTVEGTSNPNLYWYRQAAGRGLQLLFYSVGIGQISSEVPQNLSASRPQDRQFILSSKKLLLSDSGFYLCAWSYRGNTEAFFGQGTRLTVV.

This clonotype occurred a few times. J is TRBJ1-1 and V is TRBV29-1; 9 nucleotides line up with TRBD1. V dropped 5 bases and J dropped 5; count of bases not matched to a gene: 9. Germline CDR1 is SQVTM and CDR2 is ANQGSEA. The CDR3 is made up of 14 amino acids. This chain's CDR3 is CSVRARQGGTEAFF. The CDR3, as DNA: TGCAGCGTTAGGGCCAGACAGGGGGGAACTGAAGCTTTCTTT.

V usage is TRBV4-1 and J usage is TRBJ2-2; 7 bases agree with TRBD1. This CDR3 has 16 amino acids. CDR1 is MGHRA and CDR2 is YSYEKL in the germline V gene. With 0 bases clipped from V and 6 bases from J, the junction kept 7 bases outside the gene matches. The CDR3 loop reads CASSQDGTVKAGELFF. As DNA, the CDR3 is TGCGCCAGCAGCCAAGACGGGACAGTCAAGGCCGGGGAGCTGTTTTTT.

This clonotype was counted between two and nine times. The chain joins TRBV5-1 to TRBJ2-2, with D unclear. Trimming removed 2 bases from V and 0 bases from J, with 11 bases in between. The CDR3 consists of 16 residues. Germline V gene lookup returns CDR1 SGHRS and CDR2 YFSETQ. CDR3 amino acids: CASSFTAVPNTGELFF. CDR3 nucleotide sequence: TGCGCCAGCAGCTTTACGGCCGTACCGAACACCGGGGAGCTGTTTTTT.

This clonotype was seen a few times. This rearrangement joins TRBV30 to TRBJ2-7; perhaps TRBD1 as D (6 bases). This CDR3 is 12 amino acids long. The V gene lost 7 bases and the J gene lost 5 bases, with 15 bases spanning the gap. Per germline, CDR1 GTSNPN and CDR2 SVGIG (reference sequence). CDR3 coding DNA: TGTGCCTTCCACGGGACAAAAGACGAGCAGTACTTC. Its protein is CAFHGTKDEQYF.

This clonotype turned up a few times. The chain recombines TRBV29-1 with TRBJ1-3; no clear D. CDR1 is SQVTM and CDR2 is ANQGSEA in the germline V gene. CDR3 length equals 13 residues. Trimming took 4 bases from V and 2 from J, leaving 9 bases between them. The CDR3 sequence is CSVGRGTGNTIYF. CDR3 coding DNA: TGCAGCGTTGGAAGAGGGACTGGAAACACCATATATTTT.

This clonotype was recorded a few times. The CDR3 region is CASTRGGPNTEAFF. DNA for the CDR3: TGTGCCAGCACCCGAGGGGGCCCGAACACTGAAGCTTTCTTT. The J gene is TRBJ1-1, the V gene TRBV12-3 or TRBV12-4; 7 nucleotides agree with TRBD1. J was trimmed by 1 base and V by 7 bases; bases with no gene match: 6. The CDR3 has 14 residues.

This chain joins TRBV5-1 and TRBJ1-1; 8 bases are a match to TRBD1. The CDR3 contains 12 residues. CDR1 is SGHRS and CDR2 is YFSETQ in the germline V gene. V shed 3 bases, J shed 11 bases, and the junction held 6 bases outside the gene matches. CDR3 protein: CASSSPGGEAFF. The CDR3 bases are TGCGCCAGCAGCTCCCCAGGGGGCGAGGCTTTCTTT. Supplemented by reference TRBV5-1 and TRBJ1-1, the full variable domain reads KAGVTQTPRYLIKTRGQQVTLSCSPISGHRSVSWYQQTPGQGLQFLFEYFSETQRNKGNFPGRFSGRQFSNSRSEMNVSTLELGDSALYLCASSSPGGEAFFGQGTRLTVV.

This chain links TRBV6-1 with TRBJ2-7, with no clear D. Germline V gene data show CDR1 as MNHNS and CDR2 as SASEGT. This CDR3 region has 14 residues. Trimming removed 5 bases at V and 0 bases at J, with 11 bases between. The CDR3 sequence is CASSPRMSSYEQYF. Here the CDR3 DNA reads TGTGCCAGCAGTCCTAGAATGTCCTCCTACGAGCAGTACTTC.

The sample holds a few counts of this clonotype. The J gene is TRBJ2-3, the V gene TRBV5-1; possible D gene TRBD2, 6 bases. The ends were cut back, 0 bases at V and 4 bases at J, with 9 bases in the middle. CDR3 length: 14 amino acids. CDR1 and CDR2 from the germline V gene are SGHRS and YFSETQ. The CDR3 DNA is TGCGCCAGCAGCTTGGTCGGGAGCTCAGATACGCAGTATTTT. Translation gives CASSLVGSSDTQYF.

This clonotype was picked up many times. The V call is TRBV5-6, the J call TRBJ2-5; no clear D gene. From germline, CDR1 is SGHDT and CDR2 YYEEEE. The CDR3 runs 12 residues. V was shortened by 1 base and J by 3 bases, with 4 bases between the two germline ends. CDR3 sequence (DNA): TGTGCCAGCAGCTTGCCGGAAGAGACCCAGTACTTC. This gives the protein CASSLPEETQYF.

V is TRBV5-1 and J is TRBJ2-3, with a possible D match to TRBD2 (5 bases). CDR1 SGHRS and CDR2 YFSETQ come from the germline V gene. The V and J ends lost 0 bases and 1 base respectively, with 12 bases between them. There are 16 residues in the CDR3. The CDR3 DNA is TGCGCCAGCAGCTTGGGTAACGTGGGAGGCACAGATACGCAGTATTTT. The encoded protein is CASSLGNVGGTDTQYF.

The V gene is TRBV5-1, the J gene TRBJ2-7, with 9 bases lining up with TRBD2. CDR3 length equals 17 residues. Germline CDR1 SGHRS, CDR2 YFSETQ. V shed 1 base and J 3 bases; nucleotides not matched to a gene: 11. The CDR3, as DNA: TGCGCCAGCAGCTTGATAGGCCGGCGGGGGGGAAACTACGAGCAGTACTTC. This translates into CASSLIGRRGGNYEQYF. Filled out from reference TRBV5-1 and TRBJ2-7, the complete variable domain reads KAGVTQTPRYLIKTRGQQVTLSCSPISGHRSVSWYQQTPGQGLQFLFEYFSETQRNKGNFPGRFSGRQFSNSRSEMNVSTLELGDSALYLCASSLIGRRGGNYEQYFGPGTRLTVT.

This clonotype occurred a few times. The rearrangement links TRBV20-1 to TRBJ2-3; D gene unclear. V gave up 7 bases and J gave up 6 bases, with 11 bases separating them. CDR1 is DFQATT, CDR2 SNEGSKA, per germline (reference sequence). The CDR3 is 11 residues long. The CDR3 coding sequence is TGCAGTGTGGTAGACACGGATACGCAGTATTTT. This gives the protein CSVVDTDTQYF.

The chain couples TRBV7-9 to TRBJ2-5; 7 nucleotides line up with TRBD1. J was trimmed by 3 bases and V by 2 bases; bases with no gene match: 6. CDR3 length: 15 amino acids. CDR1 is SEHNR and CDR2 is FQNEAQ in the germline V gene (reference sequence). CDR3 DNA sequence: TGTGCCAGCAGCTTATTCCCCGACAGGGAAGAGACCCAGTACTTC. Translation gives CASSLFPDREETQYF.